These 27 T cell receptor beta chains came from one sample sequenced in a study of naive and memory T cell subsets. Study-wide results and caveats: Naive repertoires, especially CD8, held a few larger clonotypes, possibly memory cells re-expressing CD45RA.

No cognate antigen is known for these TCRs. An equimolar mix of two oligonucleotides served as the beta constant-region primer for TRBC1 and TRBC2. Nested alpha and beta constant-region primers with the SP2 primer drove four PCR rounds on ligated cDNA. TCRdb re-called the UMI-ligation and nested PCR reads with MiXCR, one entry per CDR3 protein. The sample holds over 130,000 distinct CDR3 sequences, more than 15% seen once. The sequenced material came from naive CD8+ T cells from blood. The receptor source for this set is a human donor in good health.

This chain connects TRBV10-3 to TRBJ2-3; 10 bases are shared with TRBD1. CDR1 and CDR2 (germline): ENHRY, SYGVKD. J gave up 3 bases and V 0 bases, and 6 bases lay outside the gene matches. The CDR3 spans 17 residues. The CDR3 sequence: CAISESVGTGVTDTQYF. The CDR3 coding sequence is TGTGCCATCAGTGAGTCAGTCGGGACAGGGGTGACAGATACGCAGTATTTT.

The V gene is TRBV5-5, the J gene TRBJ2-1; TRBD2 agrees at 9 bases. The CDR3 spans 14 residues. V trimming: 4 bases; J trimming: 8 bases; junction bases outside the gene matches: 7. The germline gives CDR1 SGHKS, CDR2 YYEKEE (reference sequence). In DNA form, the CDR3 reads TGTGCCAGCAGCGGACCGGGACTAGCTGATGAGCAGTTCTTC. Translation: CASSGPGLADEQFF.

The chain combines TRBV29-1 with TRBJ2-2, with D tentatively TRBD2 (6 bases). CDR1 is SQVTM and CDR2 is ANQGSEA in the germline V gene. CDR3 size: 14 residues. Trimming shortened V by 3 bases and J by 2 bases, and 10 bases separated the two germline ends. The CDR3 DNA reads as TGCAGCGTTGATTTGGACTATAACACCGGGGAGCTGTTTTTT. Translation: CSVDLDYNTGELFF.

This clonotype turned up a few times. This chain connects TRBV6-6 to TRBJ1-3; the D is unclear. V shed 6 bases and J shed 0 bases, with 12 bases lying between them. There are 15 residues in the CDR3. Germline CDR1 reads MNHNY; CDR2 reads SVGAGI (reference sequence). As DNA, the CDR3 is TGTGCCAGCAGCCCCCTAGAAGTCTCTGGAAACACCATATATTTT. Protein: CASSPLEVSGNTIYF.

V and J are TRBV12-3 or TRBV12-4 and TRBJ2-3; 13 positions match TRBD2. V dropped 5 bases and J dropped 4; count of bases not matched to a gene: 9. There are 17 residues in the CDR3. The DNA for the CDR3 is TGTGCCAGCAGTACGGGACTAGCGGGAAGTCCTTCAGATACGCAGTATTTT. Translating gives CASSTGLAGSPSDTQYF.

This clonotype was seen ten or more times. This chain uses TRBV12-3 or TRBV12-4 with TRBJ2-1, with D tentatively TRBD2 (5 bases). V lost 5 bases to trimming and J lost 10 bases, with 12 bases between them. The CDR3 extends over 12 amino acids. CDR3 sequence (DNA): TGTGCCAGCAGTCCCTCGGGAACGGAGCAGTTCTTC. As protein: CASSPSGTEQFF.

This clonotype has a count of ten or more. The chain couples TRBV12-5 to TRBJ1-1; D is uncertain. Germline lookup yields CDR1 LGHNT and CDR2 FRNRAP. The germline V and J ends were trimmed by 3 bases and 0 bases, with 8 bases remaining between them. The CDR3 is 14 amino acids. The CDR3 reads CASGLLGMNTEAFF. CDR3 DNA: TGTGCTAGTGGTTTATTGGGGATGAACACTGAAGCTTTCTTT.

This clonotype has only a few counts. The chain employs TRBV4-1 and TRBJ2-7; the D gene is possibly TRBD2 (5 bases). The ends were cut back, 1 base at V and 3 bases at J, with 13 bases in the middle. Per germline, CDR1 MGHRA and CDR2 YSYEKL. This CDR3 has 15 residues. CDR3 loop: CASSQGLGEIYEQYF. Written as DNA, the CDR3 is TGCGCCAGCAGCCAAGGACTGGGAGAGATCTACGAGCAGTACTTC.

This clonotype was counted between two and nine times. The rearrangement uses TRBV28 and TRBJ2-1; 11 positions match TRBD2. V shed 6 bases and J 0 bases; nucleotides not matched to a gene: 10. The CDR3 is 18 amino acids. Germline values: CDR1 MDHEN, CDR2 SYDVKM. The DNA of the CDR3 is TGTGCCAGCAGCCTTGGACTAGCGGGTGTAACCTCCTACAATGAGCAGTTCTTC. Translated, it gives CASSLGLAGVTSYNEQFF. Combining the CDR3 with reference TRBV28 and TRBJ2-1 gives the whole variable domain DVKVTQSSRYLVKRTGEKVFLECVQDMDHENMFWYRQDPGLGLRLIYFSYDVKMKEKGDIPEGYSVSREKKERFSLILESASTNQTSMYLCASSLGLAGVTSYNEQFFGPGTRLTVL.

There are a few counts of this clonotype. The chain uses TRBV20-1 and TRBJ2-1, with 9 bases identical to TRBD2. The germline CDR1 and CDR2 sequences are DFQATT and SNEGSKA (reference sequence). The CDR3 is made up of 15 amino acids. Trimming cost V 2 bases and J 3 bases; bases outside gene matches: 5. The CDR3 DNA sequence: TGCAGTGCTAGAACGGCGGGAGGGCACTACAATGAGCAGTTCTTC. This codes for CSARTAGGHYNEQFF.

This clonotype was seen a single time. The rearrangement uses TRBV29-1 and TRBJ2-7; 11 nucleotides agree with TRBD2. The length of the CDR3 is 14 residues. Germline CDR1 SQVTM, CDR2 ANQGSEA. V lost 1 base to trimming and J lost 1 base; unmatched junction nucleotides: 0. CDR3 sequence (DNA): TGCAGCGTTGAAGGACTAGCGGGATCCTACGAGCAGTACTTC. Protein product: CSVEGLAGSYEQYF.

There are a few counts of this clonotype. The V and J genes are TRBV14 and TRBJ2-1; D is ambiguous. Germline V gives CDR1 SGHDN, CDR2 FVKESK. The CDR3 length is 16 residues. V was cut by 1 base and J by 0 bases, with 10 bases left in between. In DNA, the CDR3 is TGTGCCAGCAGCCAAGGCGGATGGAGCTCCTACAATGAGCAGTTCTTC. The encoded protein is CASSQGGWSSYNEQFF.

This clonotype has ten or more counts. J is TRBJ1-6 and V is TRBV6-5; TRBD1 is a possible D gene (6 bases). Germline lookup yields CDR1 MNHEY and CDR2 SVGAGI. The length of the CDR3 is 14 residues. V lost 5 bases and J lost 8, with 13 bases in between. The CDR3 DNA reads TGTGCCAGCAGTCCTATTACAGGGTATTCACCCCTCCACTTT. Translation gives CASSPITGYSPLHF.

The rearrangement links TRBV5-1 to TRBJ2-7; no reliable D call. The CDR3 has 13 amino acids. The V gene lost 3 bases and the J gene lost 0 bases, with 7 bases spanning the gap. Germline CDR1 SGHRS, CDR2 YFSETQ. The CDR3 DNA is TGCGCCAGCAGCTCACCGGCCTCCTACGAGCAGTACTTC. This gives the protein CASSSPASYEQYF.

This clonotype has more than one count but fewer than ten. The chain recombines TRBV7-6 with TRBJ2-1; the match to TRBD2 covers 8 bases. After removal of 5 bases from V and 3 bases from J, the junction contained 12 bases not matched to a gene. CDR1 and CDR2 from the germline V gene are SGHVS and FNYEAQ. This CDR3 comprises 17 residues. The CDR3 is CASSQTSVPTFYNEQFF. CDR3 DNA: TGTGCCAGCAGCCAGACTAGCGTTCCTACTTTCTACAATGAGCAGTTCTTC.

In DNA form, the CDR3 reads TGCGCCAGCAGTGGCGCGGAATCTGGGCAGTTCTTC. It is translated as CASSGAESGQFF. V is TRBV5-1 and J is TRBJ2-1; no reliable D call. The CDR3 contains 12 residues. The V and J ends lost 5 bases and 12 bases respectively, with 15 bases between them. The V gene's germline CDR1 is SGHRS and CDR2 YFSETQ.

This clonotype has more than one count but fewer than ten. V gene TRBV6-2 or TRBV6-3 combines with J gene TRBJ1-1; perhaps TRBD1 as D (5 bases). V shed 11 bases and J shed 6 bases, with 13 bases lying between them. CDR1 MNHEY and CDR2 SVGEGT come from the germline V gene. This CDR3 has 11 amino acids. This CDR3 is CAAGLWSEAFF. DNA for the CDR3: TGTGCCGCGGGACTGTGGTCTGAAGCTTTCTTT.

This chain links TRBV11-2 with TRBJ1-1; the match to TRBD1 covers 9 bases. Germline lookup yields CDR1 SGHAT and CDR2 FQNNGV. Trimming at V came to 3 bases and at J to 6 bases, leaving 2 bases not matched to a gene. The CDR3 spans 13 residues. The CDR3 spells CASSLTGGPEAFF. The CDR3 nucleotides read TGTGCCAGCAGCTTGACAGGGGGGCCTGAAGCTTTCTTT.

The chain joins TRBV12-3 or TRBV12-4 to TRBJ2-3; D is unresolved. V lost 5 bases, J lost 2 bases, and 17 bases lay in between. The CDR3 has 16 amino acids. The CDR3 spells CASSHRGADPTDTQYF. The CDR3 DNA reads TGTGCCAGCAGTCACCGCGGAGCAGACCCCACAGATACGCAGTATTTT.

The V and J genes are TRBV7-9 and TRBJ2-7, with 13 bases that match TRBD2. In germline, CDR1 is SEHNR, CDR2 FQNEAQ (reference sequence). The junction had 9 bases not matched to a gene; V was cut back by 4 bases and J by 3 bases. This CDR3 has 17 amino acids. CDR3: CASSSGLAGKRIYEQYF. CDR3 in DNA: TGTGCCAGCAGCTCGGGACTAGCGGGAAAGAGAATCTACGAGCAGTACTTC.

The chain carries TRBV29-1 and TRBJ1-1; tentative D call: TRBD1 (5 bases). V was shortened by 6 bases and J by 1 base, with 9 bases between the two germline ends. CDR3 length: 12 amino acids. Germline V lookup: CDR1 SQVTM, CDR2 ANQGSEA. The CDR3 nucleotides are TGCAGCGTCGTGACAGCGAACACTGAAGCTTTCTTT. Translating it yields CSVVTANTEAFF.

Ten or more counts support this clonotype. V is TRBV28 and J is TRBJ1-1, with TRBD1 as a possible D gene (5 bases). The germline CDR1 and CDR2 sequences are MDHEN and SYDVKM. This CDR3 contains 13 residues. V lost 7 bases to trimming and J lost 1 base, with 10 bases between them. As DNA, the CDR3 is TGTGCCAGCACCCTGACAGCGAACACTGAAGCTTTCTTT. This sequence encodes CASTLTANTEAFF.

The genes are TRBV29-1 and TRBJ2-7, with 10 bases aligning to TRBD2. Per the germline V gene, CDR1 is SQVTM and CDR2 is ANQGSEA. The CDR3 extends over 16 amino acids. After removal of 2 bases from V and 4 bases from J, the junction contained 11 bases not matched to a gene. In DNA form, the CDR3 reads TGCAGCGTTGAACTGCTAGCGGGAGAATCTGGTTACGAGCAGTACTTC. Protein sequence: CSVELLAGESGYEQYF.

This sequence joins TRBV5-6 and TRBJ1-6; D remains unclear. This CDR3 is built from 16 residues. Looked up from germline, CDR1 is SGHDT and CDR2 is YYEEEE. Between the trimmed V and J ends, which lost 2 bases and 1 base, there was a span of 10 bases. CDR3 nucleotides: TGTGCCAGCAGCTTCAACCGGGCGTCCTATAATTCACCCCTCCACTTT. It translates to CASSFNRASYNSPLHF.

This clonotype has only a few counts. The chain is built from TRBV28 and TRBJ2-1; tentatively, D is TRBD2 (6 bases). Germline V lookup: CDR1 MDHEN, CDR2 SYDVKM. Trimming took 5 bases from V and 3 from J, leaving 17 bases between them. This CDR3 contains 16 residues. CDR3 in amino acids: CASSPRDSLFYNEQFF. DNA for the CDR3: TGTGCCAGCAGTCCCCGGGACTCCCTTTTCTACAATGAGCAGTTCTTC. The entire variable domain, with the rest obtained from reference TRBV28 and TRBJ2-1, is as follows: DVKVTQSSRYLVKRTGEKVFLECVQDMDHENMFWYRQDPGLGLRLIYFSYDVKMKEKGDIPEGYSVSREKKERFSLILESASTNQTSMYLCASSPRDSLFYNEQFFGPGTRLTVL.

The J gene is TRBJ2-7, the V gene TRBV5-1; 7 bases are a match to TRBD1. Germline V gene sequence: CDR1 SGHRS, CDR2 YFSETQ. The CDR3 is made up of 13 amino acids. The junction had 7 bases not matched to a gene; V was cut back by 3 bases and J by 7 bases. The chain's CDR3 is CASSWGTDQEQYF. The CDR3 DNA reads as TGCGCCAGCAGCTGGGGGACAGACCAGGAGCAGTACTTC.

V is TRBV20-1 and J is TRBJ2-7; 9 nucleotides agree with TRBD2. After removal of 2 bases from V and 3 bases from J, the junction contained 8 bases not matched to a gene. Germline CDR1 is DFQATT and CDR2 is SNEGSKA (reference sequence). The CDR3 loop spans 15 amino acids. CDR3 amino acids: CSARRRLAADYEQYF. The CDR3, as DNA: TGCAGTGCTAGAAGGAGACTAGCGGCTGACTACGAGCAGTACTTC.